This T cell receptor (beta chain) derives from a study of blood T cell repertoires in COVID-19. Study in general: COVID-19 samples from acute and convalescent phases originated in the United States, Italy and Spain.

Across about two dozen US areas, participants ranged in age from about 18 to 100 years. Recovery among Cohort 3 donors was established by two negative PCRs, clearance, or symptom resolution. The germline V gene encodes CDR1 SEHNR and CDR2 FQNEAQ (reference sequence). The CDR3 contains 15 residues. Trimming removed 6 bases from V and 1 base from J; junction bases left unmatched: 8. The repertoire was sequenced with immunoSEQ multiplex PCR; TCRdb's copy has only in-frame clones and lacks some. The sample includes a few hundred thousand clones, more than 80% of them seen just once. This TCR derives from a man aged 18 to 30 who had recovered from COVID-19. The rearrangement uses TRBV7-9 and TRBJ2-5, with 7 bases that match TRBD2. The source material was PBMCs or T cells enriched from blood (not recorded which). The CDR3 sequence is CASSLAEVAQETQYF. In DNA form, the CDR3 reads TGTGCCAGCAGTCTAGCGGAAGTAGCCCAAGAGACCCAGTACTTC.